This TCR beta chain is from a study of cytomegalovirus exposure and HLA in healthy donors. Study-level points and caveats: The listing of 150 to 200 TCR beta chains classed them as cytomegalovirus-associated.

About this clone: Its antigen is undetermined.

The J segment lost 1 base and the V segment lost 1 base, leaving 7 bases of the junction unmatched. The CDR3 totals 16 residues. The germline CDR1 and CDR2 sequences are SGHTA and FQGNSA. Profiled with immunoSEQ multiplex PCR; TCRdb holds only in-frame clones, not every one. Of around 150,000 clones in the sample, approximately 82% are singletons; the top ten hold roughly 27%. Sequenced: PBMCs. This receptor was identified in a man in his thirties or forties in good health and CMV-seropositive. V usage is TRBV7-2 and J usage is TRBJ2-7; TRBD1 agrees at 7 bases. CDR3 residues: CASSLGFTRGSYEQYF. The CDR3 DNA follows: TGTGCCAGCAGCTTAGGGTTCACCAGGGGGTCCTACGAGCAGTACTTC.